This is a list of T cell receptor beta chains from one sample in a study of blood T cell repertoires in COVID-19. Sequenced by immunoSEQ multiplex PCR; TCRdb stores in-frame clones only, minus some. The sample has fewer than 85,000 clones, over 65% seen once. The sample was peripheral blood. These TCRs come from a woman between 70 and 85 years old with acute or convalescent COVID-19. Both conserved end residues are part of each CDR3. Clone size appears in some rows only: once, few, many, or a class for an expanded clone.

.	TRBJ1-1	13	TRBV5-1	CASSPNMNTEAFF
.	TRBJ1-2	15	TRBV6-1	CASSEAGLRVYGYTF
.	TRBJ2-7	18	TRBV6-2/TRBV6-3	CASSYGPIGGHLSYEQYF
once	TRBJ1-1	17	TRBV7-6	CASSLARGGLRLSEAFF
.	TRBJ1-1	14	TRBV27	CASSSLGWGTEAFF
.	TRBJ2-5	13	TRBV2	CASSMGLQETQYF
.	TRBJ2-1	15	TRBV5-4	CASSPAPTGTNEQFF
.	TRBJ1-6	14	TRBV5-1	CASSSTGGDSPLHF
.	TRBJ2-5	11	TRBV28	CASSSGETQYF
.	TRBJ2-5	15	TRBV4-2	CASSPTGGPLGTQYF
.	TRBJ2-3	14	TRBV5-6	CASSSQGAEDTQYF
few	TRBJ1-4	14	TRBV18	CASSPGAANEKLFF
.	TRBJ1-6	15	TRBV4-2	CASSPRMGGDSPLHF
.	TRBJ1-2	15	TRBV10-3	CAISDTGTANYGYTF
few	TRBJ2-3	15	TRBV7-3	CASSSLAVSTDTQYF
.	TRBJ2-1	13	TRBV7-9	CASSSPREREQFF
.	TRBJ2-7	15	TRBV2	CASSGRLAGTYEQYF
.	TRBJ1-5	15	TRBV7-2	CASSLQGMGNQPQHF
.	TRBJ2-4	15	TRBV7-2	CASSLGGVAKNIQYF
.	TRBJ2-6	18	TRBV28	CASSRLGTGRSGANVLTF
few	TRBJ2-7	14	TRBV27	CASRRGDGGSEQYF
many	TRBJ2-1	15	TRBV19	CASSSGTGSYNEQFF
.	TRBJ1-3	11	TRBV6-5	CASMGGVTIYF
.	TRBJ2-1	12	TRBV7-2	CASSSGWNEQFF
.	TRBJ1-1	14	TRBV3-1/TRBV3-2	CASSRTGIGAEAFF
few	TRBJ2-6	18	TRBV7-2	CASVLIGTPSSGANVLTF
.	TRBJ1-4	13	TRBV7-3	CATSYGGDEKLFF
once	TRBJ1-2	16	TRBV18	CASSLGPGQTGGGYTF
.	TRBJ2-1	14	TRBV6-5	CASSSTSGGLEQFF
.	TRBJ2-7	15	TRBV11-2	CASSLAGLARYEQYF
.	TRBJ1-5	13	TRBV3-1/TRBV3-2	CASSQMRDQPQHF
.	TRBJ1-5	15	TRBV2	CASRGDRGGNQPQHF
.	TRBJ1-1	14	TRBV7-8	CASSPLDRETEAFF
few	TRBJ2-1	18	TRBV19	CASSIVAGGVGSYNEQFF
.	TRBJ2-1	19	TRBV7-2	CASSLKFGTAGTSRNEQFF
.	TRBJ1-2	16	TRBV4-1	CASSQDLTGGGYGYTF
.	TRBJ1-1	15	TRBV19	CASSSSGGWSTEAFF
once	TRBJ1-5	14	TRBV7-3	CASSPQGGNQPQHF
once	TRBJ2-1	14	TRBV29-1	CSVDLAGGSNEQFF
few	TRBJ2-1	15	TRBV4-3	CASSQAGVQRNEQFF
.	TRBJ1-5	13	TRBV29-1	CSAETGRNQPQHF
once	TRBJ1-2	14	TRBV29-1	CSVEVARGPYGYTF
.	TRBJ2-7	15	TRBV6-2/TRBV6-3	CASSYGGGASYEQYF
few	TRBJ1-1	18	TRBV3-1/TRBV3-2	CASSSRGQGRCGNTEAFF
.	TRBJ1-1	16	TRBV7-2	CASSLAREGLNTEAFF
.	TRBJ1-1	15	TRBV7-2	CASSFSSLTGTEAFF
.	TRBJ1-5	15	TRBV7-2	CASSRRAGDDQPQHF